Each of the 14 T cell receptor beta chains below was sequenced from the same sample in a study of shared clonotypes between healthy human individuals. The protocol was immunoSEQ multiplex PCR, while the TCRdb copy is restricted to in-frame clones and leaves out a portion. The sample records 2 million to 3 million clones, approximately 94% being singletons. Sequencing used naive CD4+ T cells from PBMCs. Described subset: CD45RA+ positively selected. The receptors were gathered from a man in his late teens or twenties in good health. Some clones in this sample may be carry-over from other donors' samples.

This clone was seen a single time. The rearrangement uses TRBV28 and TRBJ2-7; 7 nucleotides agree with TRBD2. CDR3 size: 17 residues. V lost 5 bases and J lost 3; bases outside the gene matches: 16. Germline V CDR1 and CDR2: MDHEN, SYDVKM. CDR3 loop: CASSTFFGGEGHYEQYF. The CDR3 DNA sequence: TGTGCCAGCAGTACCTTTTTTGGCGGGGAGGGCCACTACGAGCAGTACTTC.

This sequence joins TRBV5-4 and TRBJ2-1, with TRBD2 as a possible D gene (8 bases). This CDR3 is built from 16 residues. Germline V CDR1 and CDR2: SGHNT, YYREEE (reference sequence). V dropped 4 bases and J dropped 15 bases, with 29 bases sitting between them. The CDR3, as DNA: TGTGCCAGCAGCGCCCGCCGACAGGGTACTAGCGGAGACCGGTTCTTC. This sequence encodes CASSARRQGTSGDRFF.

The CDR3 loop reads CASSFPPAMIRSEQYF. Written as DNA, the CDR3 is TGTGCCAGCAGCTTCCCCCCCGCTATGATCAGGAGCGAGCAGTACTTC. The chain employs TRBV11-2 and TRBJ2-7; D is ambiguous. V lost 3 bases and J 6 bases, leaving 21 bases between the germline ends. The CDR3 runs 16 residues. CDR1 is SGHAT, CDR2 FQNNGV, per germline.

The gene calls are TRBV6-1 and TRBJ2-7, with D possibly called TRBD1 or TRBD2 (5 bases each). The CDR3 sequence is 14 residues long. Germline V gives CDR1 MNHNS, CDR2 SASEGT. Trimming left V 4 bases short and J 3 bases short, with 13 bases between. CDR3 sequence reads: CASSAGLGYYEQYF. The CDR3 DNA reads as TGTGCCAGCAGTGCGGGGCTTGGTTACTACGAGCAGTACTTC.

The chain links TRBV10-3 to TRBJ2-1; 11 positions match TRBD2. The CDR3 covers 18 residues. V lost 3 bases to trimming and J lost 0 bases; unmatched junction nucleotides: 7. CDR1 and CDR2 (germline): ENHRY, SYGVKD. The CDR3 bases are TGTGCCATCAGTGACAGGACTAGCGGGCGACGCTCCTACAATGAGCAGTTCTTC. Residues: CAISDRTSGRRSYNEQFF.

The chain links TRBV7-8 to TRBJ1-4; D is perhaps TRBD1 (6 bases). CDR1 and CDR2 (germline): SGHVS, FQNEAQ. The CDR3 is made up of 13 amino acids. V dropped 6 bases and J dropped 8 bases, with 13 bases sitting between them. Here the CDR3 reads CASSRKGDEKLFF. The CDR3 DNA sequence: TGTGCCAGCAGTCGTAAGGGGGACGAAAAACTGTTTTTT.

This clone was seen a handful of times. The chain employs TRBV2 and TRBJ1-5; 7 nucleotides match TRBD1. CDR3 length: 16 amino acids. Germline CDR1 reads SNHLY; CDR2 reads FYNNEI. Trimming removed 6 bases from V and 4 bases from J; junction bases left unmatched: 12. The CDR3 DNA is TGTGCCAGCAGAGACAGGGAGGGGGCGAAAAATCAGCCCCAGCATTTT. Its protein product is CASRDREGAKNQPQHF. The whole variable domain, remainder taken from reference TRBV2 and TRBJ1-5, is EPEVTQTPSHQVTQMGQEVILRCVPISNHLYFYWYRQILGQKVEFLVSFYNNEISEKSEIFDDQFSVERPDGSNFTLKIRSTKLEDSAMYFCASRDREGAKNQPQHFGDGTRLSIL.

The V gene is TRBV9, the J gene TRBJ1-1, with D possibly matching TRBD1 (6 bases). This CDR3 comprises 15 residues. Trimming pared 4 bases from V and 2 bases from J, leaving 15 bases between. Per germline, CDR1 SGDLS and CDR2 YYNGEE. The CDR3 region is CASSREGGPNTEAFF. The DNA for the CDR3 is TGTGCCAGCAGCCGGGAAGGGGGACCCAACACTGAAGCTTTCTTT.

This sequence joins TRBV6-5 and TRBJ2-1, with a tentative D call TRBD2 (6 bases). Trimming took 6 bases from V and 4 from J, leaving 13 bases between them. The CDR3 is 14 amino acids. CDR1 and CDR2 (germline): MNHEY, SVGAGI. DNA for the CDR3: TGTGCCAGCAGCACCGGGACTGCGTACAATGAGCAGTTCTTC. This encodes CASSTGTAYNEQFF.

To note about this clone: At the DNA level, this CDR3 is encoded by other sequences in the same sample as well. V is TRBV14 and J is TRBJ2-1, with 12 positions matching TRBD2. Germline CDR1 and CDR2: SGHDN and FVKESK. The V and J ends lost 4 bases and 1 base, in that order; junction bases with no gene match: 2. This CDR3 has 16 residues. CDR3 bases: TGTGCCAGCAGCCCCCTAGCGGGAGGGTCCTACAATGAGCAGTTCTTC. Translation gives CASSPLAGGSYNEQFF. The full variable domain, rest sourced from reference TRBV14 and TRBJ2-1, is EAGVTQFPSHSVIEKGQTVTLRCDPISGHDNLYWYRRVMGKEIKFLLHFVKESKQDESGMPNNRFLAERTGGTYSTLKVQPAELEDSGVYFCASSPLAGGSYNEQFFGPGTRLTVL.

This chain connects TRBV27 to TRBJ2-3, with 8 bases matching TRBD2. V trimming: 0 bases; J trimming: 1 base; junction bases outside the gene matches: 6. The CDR3 consists of 17 residues. Germline V gives CDR1 MNHEY, CDR2 SMNVEV (reference sequence). The CDR3 reads CASSLSNREGRTDTQYF. CDR3 bases: TGTGCCAGCAGTTTATCTAACCGGGAGGGCCGCACAGATACGCAGTATTTT.

This clone was found once. The V call is TRBV27, the J call TRBJ1-5, with D maybe TRBD1 (6 bases). The CDR3 runs to 14 residues. Trimming stripped 6 bases from V and 3 bases from J, with 12 bases between. The germline V gene has CDR1 MNHEY and CDR2 SMNVEV (reference sequence). CDR3 sequence reads: CASRRGGTNQPQHF. CDR3 sequence (DNA): TGTGCCAGCAGAAGAGGGGGTACCAATCAGCCCCAGCATTTT.

The chain links TRBV19 to TRBJ2-1; 8 positions match TRBD1. The CDR3 is 12 residues long. The V gene end was trimmed by 3 bases and the J gene end by 15 bases; junction bases not matched to a gene: 7. Germline V gives CDR1 LNHDA, CDR2 SQIVND (reference sequence). The CDR3 sequence is CASSMGWTGPFF. DNA of the CDR3: TGTGCCAGTAGTATGGGTTGGACAGGGCCGTTCTTC. The full variable domain, with the rest looked up from reference TRBV19 and TRBJ2-1, is DGGITQSPKYLFRKEGQNVTLSCEQNLNHDAMYWYRQDPGQGLRLIYYSQIVNDFQKGDIAEGYSVSREKKESFPLTVTSAQKNPTAFYLCASSMGWTGPFFGPGTRLTVL.

The rearrangement joins TRBV10-3 to TRBJ1-2; no reliable D call. This CDR3 region has 13 residues. V was cut by 4 bases and J by 3 bases, with 9 bases left in between. The germline CDR1 and CDR2 sequences are ENHRY and SYGVKD. The CDR3 protein is CAISAGLDYGYTF. CDR3 DNA: TGTGCCATCAGTGCCGGGCTCGACTATGGCTACACCTTC.